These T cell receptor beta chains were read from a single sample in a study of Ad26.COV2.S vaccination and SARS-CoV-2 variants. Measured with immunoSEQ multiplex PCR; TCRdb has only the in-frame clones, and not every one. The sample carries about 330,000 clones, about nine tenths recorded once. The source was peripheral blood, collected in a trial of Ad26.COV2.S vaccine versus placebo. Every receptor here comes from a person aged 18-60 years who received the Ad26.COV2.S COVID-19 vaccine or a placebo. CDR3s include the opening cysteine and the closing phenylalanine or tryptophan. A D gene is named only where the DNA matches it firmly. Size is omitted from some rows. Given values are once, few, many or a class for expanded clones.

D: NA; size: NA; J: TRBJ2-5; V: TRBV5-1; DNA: TGCGCCAGCAGCCCCCTCAGCCACCAAGAGACCCAGTACTTC; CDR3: CASSPLSHQETQYF
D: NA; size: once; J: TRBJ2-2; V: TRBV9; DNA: TGTGCCAGCAGCTCACAGGTTTTGGAGCTGTTTTTT; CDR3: CASSSQVLELFF
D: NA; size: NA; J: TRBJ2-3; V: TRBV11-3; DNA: TGTGCCAGCAGCTCCCTTGGGGATACGCAGTATTTT; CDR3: CASSSLGDTQYF
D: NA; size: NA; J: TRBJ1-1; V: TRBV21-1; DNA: TGTGCCAGCAGCAAAGGGATCGGGGAAAACACTGAAGCTTTCTTT; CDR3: CASSKGIGENTEAFF
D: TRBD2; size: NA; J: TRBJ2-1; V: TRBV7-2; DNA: TGTGCCAGCAGCGATGGACTAGCGGGCTCCAGAGACAATGAGCAGTTCTTC; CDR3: CASSDGLAGSRDNEQFF
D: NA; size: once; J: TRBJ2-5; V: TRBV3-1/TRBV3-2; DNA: TGTGCCAGCAGCGCCACCTTCCTAGAGCGAGAGACCCAGTACTTC; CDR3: CASSATFLERETQYF
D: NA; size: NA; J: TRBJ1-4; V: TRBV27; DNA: TGTGCCAGCAGGGCACACACAACTAATGAAAAACTGTTTTTT; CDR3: CASRAHTTNEKLFF
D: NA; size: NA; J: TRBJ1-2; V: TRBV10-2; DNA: TGCGCCAGCCGGAGTGGGGGGAATCCCTATGGCTACACCTTC; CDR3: CASRSGGNPYGYTF
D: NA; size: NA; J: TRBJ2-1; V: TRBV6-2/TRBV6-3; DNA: TGTGCCAGCAGTAGAGGGAAGGGCCCCTACAATGAGCAGTTCTTC; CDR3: CASSRGKGPYNEQFF
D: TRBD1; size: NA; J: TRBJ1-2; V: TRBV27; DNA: TGTGCTGCCCGGGACAGGGTGAATGGCTACACCTTC; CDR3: CAARDRVNGYTF
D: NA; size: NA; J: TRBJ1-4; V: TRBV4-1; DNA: TGCGCCAGCAGCCCAATTGTCCTCGAACCGACAGAGTCTAATGAAAAACTGTTTTTT; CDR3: CASSPIVLEPTESNEKLFF
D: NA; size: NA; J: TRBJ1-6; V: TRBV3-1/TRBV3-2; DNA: TGTGCCAGCAGCCAAGATTCAGGGCTTAATTCACCCCTCCACTTT; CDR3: CASSQDSGLNSPLHF
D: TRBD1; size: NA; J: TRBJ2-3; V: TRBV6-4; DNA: TGTGCCAGCAGCCGACAGGGGAGCACAGATACGCAGTATTTT; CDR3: CASSRQGSTDTQYF
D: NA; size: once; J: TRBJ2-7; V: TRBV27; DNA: TGTGCCAGCAGTCGAGACACTACCCCCTACGAGCAGTACTTC; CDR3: CASSRDTTPYEQYF
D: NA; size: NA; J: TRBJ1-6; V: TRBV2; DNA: TGTGCCAGCAGTGCGGAATATAATTCACCCCTCCACTTT; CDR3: CASSAEYNSPLHF
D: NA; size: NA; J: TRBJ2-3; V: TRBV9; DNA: TGTGCCAGCAGCGTAGACAGGGACACTACAGATACGCAGTATTTT; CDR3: CASSVDRDTTDTQYF
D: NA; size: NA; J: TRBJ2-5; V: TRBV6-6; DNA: TGTGCCAGCAGTTACGGTGAGACCCAGTACTTC; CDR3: CASSYGETQYF
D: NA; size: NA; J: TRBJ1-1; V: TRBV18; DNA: TGTGCCAGCTCGTTAGGGGCCAACACTGAAGCTTTCTTT; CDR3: CASSLGANTEAFF
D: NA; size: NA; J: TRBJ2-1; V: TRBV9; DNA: TGTGCCAGCAGCGTAGGTGCAGGGGCGGCCTACAATGAGCAGTTCTTC; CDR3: CASSVGAGAAYNEQFF
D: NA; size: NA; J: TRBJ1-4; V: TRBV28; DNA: TGTGCCAGCACTGAGGAGGGCTGGAATGAAAAACTGTTTTTT; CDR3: CASTEEGWNEKLFF
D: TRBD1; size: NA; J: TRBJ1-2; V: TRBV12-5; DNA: TGTGCTAGTGGTTTGGTAGGGGGCGCGAGTGGCTACACCTTC; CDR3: CASGLVGGASGYTF
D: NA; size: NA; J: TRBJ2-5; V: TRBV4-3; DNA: TGCGCCAGCAGCCTGCGGCGGCCGGAGGAGACCCAGTACTTC; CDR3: CASSLRRPEETQYF
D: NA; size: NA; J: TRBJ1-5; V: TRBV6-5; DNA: TGTGCCGTCAACGAGGGTGATGGTCAGCCCCAGCATTTT; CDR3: CAVNEGDGQPQHF
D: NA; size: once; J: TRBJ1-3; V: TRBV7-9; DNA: TGTGCCAGCAGCCCCTCCATCGGGTACACCATATATTTT; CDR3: CASSPSIGYTIYF
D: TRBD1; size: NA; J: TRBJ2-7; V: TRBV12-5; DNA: TGTGCTAGTAGATTACAGGGGGTCCACTACGAGCAGTACTTC; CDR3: CASRLQGVHYEQYF
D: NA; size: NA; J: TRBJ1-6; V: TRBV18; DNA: TGTGCCAGCTCACCAGCAGGGAGCTCCTATAATTCACCCCTCCACTTT; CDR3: CASSPAGSSYNSPLHF
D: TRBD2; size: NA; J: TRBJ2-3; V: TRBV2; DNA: TGTGCCAGCAGGCGGACTAGCGGGGCCACAGATACGCAGTATTTT; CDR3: CASRRTSGATDTQYF
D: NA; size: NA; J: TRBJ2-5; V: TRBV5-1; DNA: TGCGCCAGCAGCTTGGCAGGGACACTCTCTGAAGAGACCCAGTACTTC; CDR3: CASSLAGTLSEETQYF